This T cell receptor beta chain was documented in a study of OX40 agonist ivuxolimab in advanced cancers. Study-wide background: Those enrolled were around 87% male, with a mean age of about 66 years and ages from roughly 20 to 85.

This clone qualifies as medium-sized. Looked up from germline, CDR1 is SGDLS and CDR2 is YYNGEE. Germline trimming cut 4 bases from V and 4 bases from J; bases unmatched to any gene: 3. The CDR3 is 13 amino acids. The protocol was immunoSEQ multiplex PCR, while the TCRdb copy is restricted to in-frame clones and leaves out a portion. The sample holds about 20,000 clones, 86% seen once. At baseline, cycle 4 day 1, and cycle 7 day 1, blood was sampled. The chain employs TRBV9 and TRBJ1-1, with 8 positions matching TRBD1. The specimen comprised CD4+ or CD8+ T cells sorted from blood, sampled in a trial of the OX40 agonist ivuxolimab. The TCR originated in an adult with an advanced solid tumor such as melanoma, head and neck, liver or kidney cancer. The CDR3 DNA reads TGTGCCAGCAGCCGACAGGGGCTCACTGAAGCTTTCTTT. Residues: CASSRQGLTEAFF.